Following are 5 T cell receptor beta chains from one sample sequenced in a study of blood T cell repertoires in COVID-19. The data were produced by immunoSEQ multiplex PCR, yet TCRdb's version contains in-frame clones alone and is incomplete. This table holds under 300,000 clones, approximately 83% found once. Sequencing input: peripheral blood. The receptors derive from a man aged 25-45 years who had recovered from COVID-19.

The chain joins TRBV12-3 or TRBV12-4 to TRBJ1-2; 9 bases align to TRBD1. V lost 6 bases to trimming and J lost 5 bases; unmatched junction nucleotides: 4. The CDR3 is 13 amino acids. CDR3 nucleotide sequence: TGTGCCAGCAGCGAGGGACAGGGATATGGCTACACCTTC. Protein product: CASSEGQGYGYTF.

The gene calls are TRBV6-5 and TRBJ2-7; D possibly corresponds to TRBD1 (7 bases). Germline V gene sequence: CDR1 MNHEY, CDR2 SVGAGI. CDR3 length: 12 amino acids. Trimming cost V 11 bases and J 4 bases, with 15 bases left between them. The CDR3 region has the DNA TGTGCCTCCAGGGGGGCGATGTACGAGCAGTACGTC. Amino acids: CASRGAMYEQYV.

The sample holds a few counts of this clone. The rearrangement uses TRBV28 and TRBJ2-3; D perhaps matches TRBD1 (5 bases). V shed 6 bases and J shed 0 bases, with 10 bases lying between them. The germline V gene encodes CDR1 MDHEN and CDR2 SYDVKM. This CDR3 spans 14 amino acids. The CDR3: CASRGPISTDTQYF. The CDR3 nucleotides read TGTGCCAGCAGGGGGCCAATAAGCACAGATACGCAGTATTTT.

The chain carries TRBV10-2 and TRBJ2-1; 7 bases map to TRBD1. CDR3 length: 13 amino acids. Losses at the gene ends were 6 bases for V and 3 bases for J; bases not matched to a gene: 2. Looked up from germline, CDR1 is WSHSY and CDR2 is SAAADI. The CDR3 nucleotides are TGCGCCAGCAGGGGGGACAGCTACAATGAGCAGTTCTTC. Translated, it gives CASRGDSYNEQFF.

The rearrangement uses TRBV5-1 and TRBJ2-5, with TRBD2 matching 11 bases. J was trimmed by 4 bases and V by 6 bases; bases with no gene match: 5. CDR3 size: 14 residues. CDR1 is SGHRS and CDR2 is YFSETQ in the germline V gene. This CDR3 is CASKLAGGVETQYF. The CDR3 bases are TGCGCCAGCAAGCTAGCGGGGGGAGTAGAGACCCAGTACTTC.